These T cell receptor beta chains were read from a single sample in a study of blood T cell repertoires in COVID-19. Generated by immunoSEQ multiplex PCR, the TCRdb table keeps only in-frame clones and is missing some. This sample has about 74,000 clones, with over 85% found just once. Sequencing was carried out using peripheral blood. The receptors were gathered from a man aged 50 or older with acute or convalescent COVID-19. Both conserved end residues are part of each CDR3. Fields, in order: CDR3 DNA, CDR3 protein, J gene, clone size, D gene, V gene. The D gene is left open where the match is weak. Size is omitted from some rows. Given values are once, few, many or a class for expanded clones.

TGTGCCAGCAGCCCTAGAGGAAACACCATATATTTT	CASSPRGNTIYF	TRBJ1-3	-	-	TRBV9
TGTGCCATGCGACCCCAGGGGGGCGAACAAGCTTTCTTT	CAMRPQGGEQAFF	TRBJ1-1	-	TRBD1	TRBV10-3
TGTGCCAGCAGTGAGGGACAGGGAAATCAGCCCCAGCATTTT	CASSEGQGNQPQHF	TRBJ1-5	once	TRBD1	TRBV2
TGTGCCAGCAGCTTAGTTGTACCGGGCTCTGGGGCCAACGTCCTGACTTTC	CASSLVVPGSGANVLTF	TRBJ2-6	-	-	TRBV7-6
TGTGCCAGCACGGGACAGGCCGGGGATCAGCCCCAGCATTTT	CASTGQAGDQPQHF	TRBJ1-5	-	TRBD1	TRBV6-6
TGTGCCAGCAGCTTAGTGGGACAGAATTCAGATACGCAGTATTTT	CASSLVGQNSDTQYF	TRBJ2-3	-	TRBD1	TRBV11-3
TGTGCCAGCACCCCCCCGGGGGGGTCCCAAGAGACCCAGTACTTC	CASTPPGGSQETQYF	TRBJ2-5	once	TRBD2	TRBV3-1/TRBV3-2
TGTGCCAGCAGCCGTGGACTAGCGGGCAGCTCCTACAATGAGCAGTTCTTC	CASSRGLAGSSYNEQFF	TRBJ2-1	-	TRBD2	TRBV7-9
TGTGCCAGCTCCCAAGGCGGGACAGGGGGCTTCTACGAGCAGTACTTC	CASSQGGTGGFYEQYF	TRBJ2-7	once	TRBD1	TRBV27
TGTGCCAGCAGCTCCAACAGCTACGAGCAGTACTTC	CASSSNSYEQYF	TRBJ2-7	-	-	TRBV11-2
TGTGCCAGCAGCTACCAACGACAGACGAACACTGAAGCTTTCTTT	CASSYQRQTNTEAFF	TRBJ1-1	-	-	TRBV3-1/TRBV3-2
TGTGCCAGCAGTTACTCGCGGGGAGGGATACAACCTAATGAAAAACTGTTTTTT	CASSYSRGGIQPNEKLFF	TRBJ1-4	-	-	TRBV6-2/TRBV6-3
TGTGCCAGCAGTGGCCCCCGGGAAGGCTCCTATAATTCACCCCTCCACTTT	CASSGPREGSYNSPLHF	TRBJ1-6	-	-	TRBV6-1
TGTGCCAGCAGCTCCTCCGGACAGAGGACCGGGGAGCTGTTTTTT	CASSSSGQRTGELFF	TRBJ2-2	-	-	TRBV7-2
TGTGCCAGCAGCCCTCCGTTGGGGCGGGCTTTCTTT	CASSPPLGRAFF	TRBJ1-1	-	-	TRBV28
TGTGCCACCAGTGATGCGGGACCTATGAAGGGCTACACCTTC	CATSDAGPMKGYTF	TRBJ1-2	-	-	TRBV24-1
TGTGCCAGCAGCGGCAGGGATCCATGGGGATACGAGCAGTACTTC	CASSGRDPWGYEQYF	TRBJ2-7	-	-	TRBV28
TGCGCCAGCAGCTTTCAGGGGGATGAAGAGACCCAGTACTTC	CASSFQGDEETQYF	TRBJ2-5	-	TRBD1	TRBV5-1
TGTGCCAGCAGCACCCGGGACAGACTATACGAGCAGTACTTC	CASSTRDRLYEQYF	TRBJ2-7	-	TRBD1	TRBV7-9
TGTGCCATCAGTGAGTCTGGGCAGGTATACACTGAAGCTTTCTTT	CAISESGQVYTEAFF	TRBJ1-1	once	-	TRBV10-3
TGTGCCAGCAGTTATATGAGCGGGAGAGCTAATTCACCCCTCCACTTT	CASSYMSGRANSPLHF	TRBJ1-6	few	-	TRBV6-2/TRBV6-3
TGTGCCAGCAGTTTAGTAGCGGGAGCATACGAGCAGTACTTC	CASSLVAGAYEQYF	TRBJ2-7	-	TRBD2	TRBV27
TGTGCCTGGAACCAACGGGAATCTAACTATGGCTACACCTTC	CAWNQRESNYGYTF	TRBJ1-2	-	-	TRBV30
TGTGCCACACAGCACTATGGCTACACCTTC	CATQHYGYTF	TRBJ1-2	-	-	TRBV6-5
TGCGCCAGCAGCTTGGAACAGGGAGGGGATACGCAGTATTTT	CASSLEQGGDTQYF	TRBJ2-3	-	-	TRBV5-1
TGTGCCAGCAGCTTAGTCCAGGGTAGGCAAGAGACCCAGTACTTC	CASSLVQGRQETQYF	TRBJ2-5	few	-	TRBV7-2
TGTGCCAGCAGCTTAGAACTGGGCCGCAATCAGCCCCAGCATTTT	CASSLELGRNQPQHF	TRBJ1-5	once	-	TRBV7-8
TGCGCCAGCACAACGGGACATGATAATTCACCCCTCCACTTT	CASTTGHDNSPLHF	TRBJ1-6	-	-	TRBV5-1
TGTGCCAGCAGCTTATGGGACAGGGAAGAGACCCAGTACTTC	CASSLWDREETQYF	TRBJ2-5	once	TRBD1	TRBV7-9
TGTGCCAGCTCAACAAGACAGGGGTTAGAAGAGACCCAGTACTTC	CASSTRQGLEETQYF	TRBJ2-5	-	TRBD1	TRBV18
TGTGCCACCAGCACCCGGACAATCAAACTGTTTTTT	CATSTRTIKLFF	TRBJ1-4	-	-	TRBV15
TGTGCCAGCAGCGTAGGTCGGGGAGGTGCAGATACGCAGTATTTT	CASSVGRGGADTQYF	TRBJ2-3	-	-	TRBV9
TGTGCCAGCAGCGACGGACAGGGCACAGATACGCAGTATTTT	CASSDGQGTDTQYF	TRBJ2-3	-	TRBD1	TRBV5-8
TGTGCCAGCAGCAAAGACAGACATAGCAATCAGCCCCAGCATTTT	CASSKDRHSNQPQHF	TRBJ1-5	-	-	TRBV11-2
TGTGCCAGCAGCTTGGTAGGGGACTTTTACGAGCAGTACTTC	CASSLVGDFYEQYF	TRBJ2-7	-	-	TRBV5-4
TGTGCCAGCAGCTTCCGCGGGGGGGAAGGCGGGGAGCTGTTTTTT	CASSFRGGEGGELFF	TRBJ2-2	once	TRBD2	TRBV11-3
TGTGCCAGCGGAGGCATGATGCGTGACCCCCGCTACACCTTC	CASGGMMRDPRYTF	TRBJ1-2	-	-	TRBV28
TGTGCCAGCAGCTTAGTAACTAGCGGTCTGGGTGAGCAGTTCTTC	CASSLVTSGLGEQFF	TRBJ2-1	few	TRBD2	TRBV7-2
TGTGCCAGCAGTGATCAAATCTACCAAGTAGCCAAAAACATTCAGTACTTC	CASSDQIYQVAKNIQYF	TRBJ2-4	once	-	TRBV6-1
TGCGCCAGCACCACAGGGGGCGCTTGGGTCGATGAGCAGTTCTTC	CASTTGGAWVDEQFF	TRBJ2-1	-	TRBD1	TRBV5-1
TGTGCCAGCAGTGACAGGGTAAATGAGCAGTTCTTC	CASSDRVNEQFF	TRBJ2-1	-	TRBD1	TRBV6-2/TRBV6-3
TGTGCCTGGAGTGTGGGTAGCGGGGGGGGGACAGATACGCAGTATTTT	CAWSVGSGGGTDTQYF	TRBJ2-3	-	TRBD2	TRBV30
TGTGCCAGCTCAACCGGACAGGGGAGGGCATGGGCTTTCTTT	CASSTGQGRAWAFF	TRBJ1-1	-	TRBD1	TRBV18
TGTGCCAGCAGACAGGGAGATTATAATTCACCCCTCCACTTT	CASRQGDYNSPLHF	TRBJ1-6	-	-	TRBV28
TGTGCCAGCAGACAGGGCCGATCCGATTCACCCCTCCACTTT	CASRQGRSDSPLHF	TRBJ1-6	-	TRBD1	TRBV19
TGTGCCAGCAGCACCAGGGGGTCCCGGGCCCAAGAGACCCAGTACTTC	CASSTRGSRAQETQYF	TRBJ2-5	once	TRBD1	TRBV9
TGTGCCACCAGCAGCCGGGACAGGGGGTACGAGCAGTACTTC	CATSSRDRGYEQYF	TRBJ2-7	once	TRBD1	TRBV15